Sequencing of this T cell receptor (beta chain) was carried out in a study of post-analysis software for immune sequencing data. Overall study findings and caveats: F-measure co-clustering was strong for batch-matched samples. Five TRBV segments, TRBV5-6, TRBV5-1 and TRBV20-1 among them, were found more frequent in patients than controls.

cDNA libraries of TCR beta carried unique molecular identifiers. A single record per CDR3 protein comes from TCRdb applying MiXCR to the PCR reads. The data contain some 690,000 distinct CDR3 sequences, 25% to 30% of them singletons. As concerns this clonotype: Its antigen is still unknown.

V dropped 4 bases and J dropped 2; count of bases not matched to a gene: 21. From germline, CDR1 is SGHNT and CDR2 YYREEE (reference sequence). The CDR3 runs 19 residues. The chain links TRBV5-4 to TRBJ2-7; 7 nucleotides align to TRBD1. Sequencing input: blood. This clonotype was sampled from a girl aged 10 to 17 with multiple sclerosis. CDR3 coding DNA: TGTGCCAGCAGCCCTGTGACAGGGTCGGGCTTGAAAGCGGCCTACGAGCAGTACTTC. Its translation is CASSPVTGSGLKAAYEQYF.